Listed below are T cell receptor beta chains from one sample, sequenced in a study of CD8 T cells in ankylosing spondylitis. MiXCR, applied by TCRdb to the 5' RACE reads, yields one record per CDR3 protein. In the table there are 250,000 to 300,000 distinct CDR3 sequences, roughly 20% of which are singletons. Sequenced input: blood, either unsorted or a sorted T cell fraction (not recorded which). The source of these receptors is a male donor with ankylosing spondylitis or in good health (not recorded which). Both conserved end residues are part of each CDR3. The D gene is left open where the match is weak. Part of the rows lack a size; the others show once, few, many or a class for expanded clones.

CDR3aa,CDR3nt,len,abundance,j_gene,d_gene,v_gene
CASSSGRGTEAFF,TGTGCCAGCAGCTCAGGCCGAGGGACTGAAGCTTTCTTT,13,many,TRBJ1-1,NA,TRBV7-3
CASSGRGVDIQYF,TGCGCCAGCAGCGGCCGAGGGGTGGACATTCAGTACTTC,13,NA,TRBJ2-4,NA,TRBV5-1
CSAGRGAGTDTQYF,TGCAGTGCTGGGCGGGGTGCCGGCACAGATACGCAGTATTTT,14,many,TRBJ2-3,NA,TRBV20-1
CASSLVGGQMNTEAFF,TGCGCCAGCAGCTTGGTAGGGGGACAGATGAACACTGAAGCTTTCTTT,16,few,TRBJ1-1,TRBD1,TRBV5-1
CSVAAGQNQPQHF,TGCAGCGTCGCTGCTGGGCAGAATCAGCCCCAGCATTTT,13,many,TRBJ1-5,NA,TRBV29-1
CSAFHSGGRDNEQFF,TGCAGTGCTTTTCACTCGGGAGGGCGCGACAATGAGCAGTTCTTC,15,NA,TRBJ2-1,TRBD2,TRBV20-1
CSAQTGGMNTEAFF,TGCAGTGCCCAGACAGGGGGGATGAACACTGAAGCTTTCTTT,14,NA,TRBJ1-1,TRBD1,TRBV20-1
CASSDGGGAQETQYF,TGTGCCAGCAGTGACGGAGGGGGGGCCCAAGAGACCCAGTACTTC,15,NA,TRBJ2-5,NA,TRBV2
CASSETGVGGYTF,TGCGCCAGCAGCGAAACAGGGGTTGGTGGCTACACCTTC,13,few,TRBJ1-2,TRBD1,TRBV5-1
CASSLSSYNSPLHF,TGCGCCAGCAGCTTAAGCTCCTATAATTCACCCCTCCACTTT,14,few,TRBJ1-6,NA,TRBV5-1
CASSPTGVRAFEQFF,TGTGCCAGCTCTCCGACAGGGGTACGTGCGTTTGAGCAGTTCTTC,15,few,TRBJ2-1,TRBD1,TRBV18
CASRDPHPSREQFF,TGTGCCAGCAGGGATCCCCACCCGAGTAGGGAGCAGTTCTTC,14,many,TRBJ2-1,NA,TRBV6-1
CSVVSGTTEAFF,TGCAGCGTTGTATCCGGGACCACTGAAGCTTTCTTT,12,NA,TRBJ1-1,NA,TRBV29-1
CASRSLGNQETQYF,TGTGCCAGCCGGAGCCTCGGGAATCAAGAGACCCAGTACTTC,14,few,TRBJ2-5,NA,TRBV12-3/TRBV12-4
CAISENLRRGEKLFF,TGTGCCATCAGTGAGAATCTGCGACGCGGCGAAAAACTGTTTTTT,15,NA,TRBJ1-4,NA,TRBV10-3
CASSQDPLTSGSTDEQFF,TGTGCCAGCAGCCAAGATCCCTTGACTAGCGGGAGTACCGATGAGCAGTTCTTC,18,NA,TRBJ2-1,TRBD2,TRBV3-1
CASSSGTWDSPLHF,TGTGCCAGCAGCTCGGGAACGTGGGATTCACCCCTCCACTTT,14,many,TRBJ1-6,NA,TRBV9
CASSPSGGRNTEAFF,TGTGCCAGCAGTCCCTCAGGGGGCAGGAACACTGAAGCTTTCTTT,15,few,TRBJ1-1,TRBD1,TRBV12-3/TRBV12-4
CSARIGAYGYTF,TGCAGTGCTAGAATTGGGGCATATGGCTACACCTTC,12,NA,TRBJ1-2,NA,TRBV20-1
CATSDYGTKQFF,TGTGCCACCAGTGATTACGGGACGAAGCAGTTCTTC,12,few,TRBJ2-1,NA,TRBV24-1
CATSNPLWRGNEQFF,TGTGCCACCAGCAACCCTTTGTGGCGGGGGAATGAGCAGTTCTTC,15,NA,TRBJ2-1,TRBD2,TRBV15
CATSDLAGKYTGELFF,TGTGCCACCAGTGATTTGGCGGGGAAGTACACCGGGGAGCTGTTTTTT,16,few,TRBJ2-2,NA,TRBV24-1
CASSSGGSSYNEQFF,TGTGCCAGCAGCTCTGGCGGGAGCTCCTACAATGAGCAGTTCTTC,15,many,TRBJ2-1,TRBD2,TRBV9
CASSLSARESTDTQYF,TGCGCCAGCAGCTTGTCTGCGCGGGAAAGCACAGATACGCAGTATTTT,16,NA,TRBJ2-3,NA,TRBV5-1
CASSPRGGTNTGELFF,TGCGCCAGCAGCCCCAGGGGTGGAACGAACACCGGGGAGCTGTTTTTT,16,NA,TRBJ2-2,NA,TRBV5-1
CASSLTSGIYNEQFF,TGTGCCAGCAGCTTAACTAGCGGGATTTACAATGAGCAGTTCTTC,15,NA,TRBJ2-1,TRBD2,TRBV7-8
CASRVRDRGAFF,TGTGCCAGCAGGGTCCGGGACCGGGGAGCTTTCTTT,12,NA,TRBJ1-1,NA,TRBV2
CASSVQGARTDTQYF,TGCGCCAGCAGTGTACAGGGGGCCCGCACAGATACGCAGTATTTT,15,NA,TRBJ2-3,TRBD1,TRBV10-2
CASRLDVSYNEQFF,TGCGCCAGCAGGCTGGACGTCTCCTACAATGAGCAGTTCTTC,14,NA,TRBJ2-1,NA,TRBV4-1
CASSEPGTVGNTIYF,TGTGCCAGCAGTGAACCCGGGACAGTTGGAAACACCATATATTTT,15,NA,TRBJ1-3,TRBD1,TRBV25-1
CASSVGTGGLQPQHF,TGTGCCAGCAGCGTAGGGACAGGGGGCCTTCAGCCCCAGCATTTT,15,few,TRBJ1-5,TRBD1,TRBV9
CKYRPLNTEAFF,TGCAAGTACAGACCTCTGAACACTGAAGCTTTCTTT,12,NA,TRBJ1-1,NA,TRBV20-1
CSARQPRRTYNEQFF,TGCAGTGCTAGACAGCCCCGGCGGACCTACAATGAGCAGTTCTTC,15,NA,TRBJ2-1,NA,TRBV20-1
CASRTGNPAYNEQFF,TGTGCCAGCAGGACAGGAAACCCGGCCTACAATGAGCAGTTCTTC,15,few,TRBJ2-1,NA,TRBV6-2/TRBV6-3
CASSIGTGPREKLFF,TGTGCCAGCAGTATAGGGACCGGGCCTAGGGAAAAACTGTTTTTT,15,few,TRBJ1-4,NA,TRBV27
CASSLGQAGMNTEAFF,TGCGCCAGCAGCTTAGGCCAGGCGGGGATGAACACTGAAGCTTTCTTT,16,NA,TRBJ1-1,NA,TRBV5-1
CSATTHRGFTGELFF,TGCAGTGCGACTACCCATCGGGGTTTCACCGGGGAGCTGTTTTTT,15,medium-sized,TRBJ2-2,NA,TRBV20-1
CSAFAGTVETQYF,TGCAGTGCCTTCGCCGGGACAGTAGAGACCCAGTACTTC,13,NA,TRBJ2-5,TRBD1,TRBV20-1
CASSFRETGNTEAFF,TGTGCCAGCAGTTTCCGAGAGACAGGGAACACTGAAGCTTTCTTT,15,few,TRBJ1-1,NA,TRBV12-3/TRBV12-4
CASSFGISGGRGYNEKLFF,TGTGCCAGCAGTTTTGGGATATCCGGGGGCCGTGGATATAATGAAAAACTGTTTTTT,19,NA,TRBJ1-4,NA,TRBV12-3/TRBV12-4
CSVEDGRGMNTEAFF,TGCAGCGTTGAAGACGGTAGAGGGATGAACACTGAAGCTTTCTTT,15,many,TRBJ1-1,NA,TRBV29-1
CASSYSVDRRRYNEQFF,TGTGCCAGCAGTTACTCGGTGGACAGGAGGAGGTACAATGAGCAGTTCTTC,17,few,TRBJ2-1,TRBD1,TRBV6-5
CASSLEGAPWNIQYF,TGCGCCAGCAGCTTGGAAGGCGCGCCATGGAACATTCAGTACTTC,15,NA,TRBJ2-4,NA,TRBV5-1
CSARESGGSGTEAFF,TGCAGTGCTAGAGAAAGTGGGGGAAGCGGCACTGAAGCTTTCTTT,15,NA,TRBJ1-1,NA,TRBV20-1
CASTLFRFPDTQYF,TGTGCCAGCACCCTCTTCAGGTTCCCAGATACGCAGTATTTT,14,few,TRBJ2-3,NA,TRBV12-3/TRBV12-4
CASSLASGPFNEQFF,TGTGCCAGCAGTTTGGCTAGCGGGCCCTTCAATGAGCAGTTCTTC,15,many,TRBJ2-1,TRBD2,TRBV28
CASSLGSGNEQFF,TGTGCCAGCAGTTTAGGTAGCGGCAATGAGCAGTTCTTC,13,many,TRBJ2-1,NA,TRBV27
CASRPNDRVGTGELFF,TGCGCCAGCAGACCCAACGACAGGGTTGGGACCGGGGAGCTGTTTTTT,16,NA,TRBJ2-2,TRBD1,TRBV5-1
CSARDRGRSNTGELFF,TGCAGTGCTAGAGATCGCGGCCGCTCGAACACCGGGGAGCTGTTTTTT,16,few,TRBJ2-2,NA,TRBV20-1
CAIKGGTATGELFF,TGTGCTATCAAGGGTGGGACCGCCACCGGGGAGCTGTTTTTT,14,many,TRBJ2-2,NA,TRBV28
CASRKQGVNEKLFF,TGTGCCAGCAGGAAACAGGGGGTGAATGAAAAACTGTTTTTT,14,many,TRBJ1-4,TRBD1,TRBV6-1
CASSLSQVAGGPNEQFF,TGTGCCAGCAGCTTATCCCAAGTAGCGGGAGGGCCAAATGAGCAGTTCTTC,17,NA,TRBJ2-1,TRBD2,TRBV7-9
CASSLRTGAKSTGELFF,TGTGCCAGCAGCTTACGGACAGGTGCTAAGAGCACCGGGGAGCTGTTTTTT,17,NA,TRBJ2-2,TRBD1,TRBV5-6
CSVMTGSGNTIYF,TGCAGCGTTATGACCGGCTCTGGAAACACCATATATTTT,13,NA,TRBJ1-3,NA,TRBV29-1
CASSQGVPTDTQYF,TGTGCCAGCAGCCAAGGGGTCCCCACAGATACGCAGTATTTT,14,few,TRBJ2-3,NA,TRBV14